This entry is about one TCR beta chain. The antigen it binds to is not known. The record has no base qualities; no much larger clone is one base away. Sequences SGHVS (CDR1) and FQNEAQ (CDR2) are obtained from the germline V gene. The CDR3 numbers 15 residues from cysteine through phenylalanine. Kept here is only the CDR3 DNA, which spans 45 bases and is read in frame from base 1. The V and J ends are trimmed by 4 bases and 0 bases, leaving 11 bases between them. Using the deep immunoSEQ assay, multiplex PCR amplified TCR CDR3 regions from genomic DNA. Extracted genomic DNA from each cell subset was spread evenly across all wells of several immunoSEQ 96-well plates, with each plate serving as a replicate. For sorted subsets, 150 to 250 ng genomic DNA, equal to about 30,000 T cell genomes, was loaded into each replicate PCR. Purified libraries were measured with a Qubit 3.0 fluorometer, size-checked on a Bioanalyzer 2100, and measured again with the KAPA Library Quantification kit. Each immunoSEQ 96-well plate was sequenced on its own single-read 150-cycle Illumina NextSeq 550 flow cell. Concerning the study's data processing: Because the immunoSEQ output included only junctional sequences and no quality scores, the filtering could not be the same as the filtering used for full-length reads. Sequences were annotated with PyIR, a Python wrapper for IgBLAST v1.9, and V/J genes and CDR3 were assigned using IMGT germline references. Reads with weak V/J assignments (E-value above 1e-6), missing CDR3, stop codons, out-of-frame junctions, or ambiguous translated residues were removed. V3J clonotypes were defined as sequences sharing an identical inferred V gene, J gene, and CDR3 amino acid sequence. Percentage overlap between repertoires was computed as shared unique clonotypes divided by the size of the smaller repertoire. Three approaches were used to assess repertoire richness: RTK rarefaction, the Chao1 estimator, and Recon v2.1 estimates of unobserved clonotypes. OLGA was used to compute generation probabilities for all TCRbeta clonotypes that the gDNA method yielded from a handful of donors. Sourced from immuneACCESS, this table was stored by TCRdb with only in-frame sequences that have V and J called. A share of the clones is absent; for the studies checked, an unresolved V gene accounts for under half, and the remainder has no known explanation. The V and J calls and clone size were taken over from that table, and D and trimming were inferred from the DNA. Present in this sample are around 720,000 clones, 73% of which were seen just once. 1.5% to 2% of the sample goes to the ten largest clones.

This record belongs to a study of shared clonotypes between healthy human individuals (dated by TCRdb to 2018 to 2021). Some background on the complete study: A few men and a couple of women, aged 18 to 49 years, made up the cohort. For each donor, CD4 naive and CD4 memory were each given three plates, CD8 naive was given two plates, and CD8 memory was given one plate. Blood TCR repertoires of roughly five healthy adults were deeply sequenced to estimate repertoire size and the extent of clonotype sharing between individuals. To increase sequencing depth and limit assay-specific biases, different laboratories used diverse techniques to prepare libraries and sequence TCR repertoires. Between about 0.85 and 9.5 billion PBMCs per donor were obtained by leukapheresis.

Donors were healthy HIV-negative adults with no recently reported acute infections or vaccinations. All donors were Caucasian adults living in Nashville, Tennessee, USA. CD4+ T cells were enriched by magnetic negative selection; naive cells were then positively selected on CD45RA, and the negative fraction formed the memory subset. After blood collection by leukapheresis, PBMCs were isolated using Ficoll-Histopaque density gradient centrifugation and then cryopreserved in the vapor phase of liquid nitrogen. Purity and quantity of every magnetically sorted T cell population were checked by analytical flow cytometry. Each sorted fraction had its genomic DNA isolated and then quantified by UV absorbance on a Nanodrop 2000c. What the study reported, not specific to this receptor: Clonotypes shared by all four sorted-subset donors showed higher generation probabilities than non-shared clonotypes. Estimated clonotype richness was generally larger for naive than for memory subsets. Because the study included only a small number of donors, the genetic and exposure-history diversity represented was limited. Pairwise subsampling indicated that sequencing depth was expected to affect the degree of clonotype sharing among donors. Incomplete sequencing was indicated by rarefaction of sorted-subset datasets, despite the large sequencing depth. Only blood was sampled, and tissue TCR repertoires likely differ from those in blood. Around 5% of naive CD4, 3.5% of naive CD8, approximately 2.2% of memory CD4, and 0.4% of memory CD8 clonotypes were shared across several donors.

This receptor was identified in a woman under 40 in good health. The sample was memory CD4+ T cells sorted from blood. The cell subset or site label corresponds to: CD45RA-negative fraction. Rearrangement joined TRBV7-8 to TRBJ2-3; a tentative D match to TRBD2 spans 6 bases. In nucleotide form, the sequence is TGTGCCAGCAGCTCTTCTGGGACTAGCACAGATACGCAGTATTTT. It codes for CASSSSGTSTDTQYF.